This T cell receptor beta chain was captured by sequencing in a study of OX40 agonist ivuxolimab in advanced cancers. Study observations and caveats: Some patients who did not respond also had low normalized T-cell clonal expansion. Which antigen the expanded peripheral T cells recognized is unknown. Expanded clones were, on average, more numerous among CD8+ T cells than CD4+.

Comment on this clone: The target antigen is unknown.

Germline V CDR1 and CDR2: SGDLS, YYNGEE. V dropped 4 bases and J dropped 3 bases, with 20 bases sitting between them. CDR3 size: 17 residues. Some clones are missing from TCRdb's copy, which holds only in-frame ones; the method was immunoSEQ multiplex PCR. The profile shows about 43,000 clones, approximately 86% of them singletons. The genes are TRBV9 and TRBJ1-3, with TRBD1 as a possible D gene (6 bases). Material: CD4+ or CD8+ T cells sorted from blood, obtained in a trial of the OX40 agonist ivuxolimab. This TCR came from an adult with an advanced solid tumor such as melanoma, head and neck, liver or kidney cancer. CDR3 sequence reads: CASSPEGGSRVGNTIYF. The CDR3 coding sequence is TGTGCCAGCAGCCCAGAGGGGGGCTCCCGGGTTGGAAACACCATATATTTT.